This T cell receptor beta chain was retrieved from a study of shared clonotypes between healthy human individuals. Trimming pared 4 bases from V and 6 bases from J, leaving 9 bases between. The CDR3 length is 12 residues. The germline CDR1 and CDR2 sequences are LNHDA and SQIVND (reference sequence). Profiled with immunoSEQ multiplex PCR; TCRdb holds only in-frame clones, not every one. The data show about 2.1 million clones, with about 93% seen just once and over 1.5% held by the top ten. Broader study findings: In the sorted subsets, rarefaction showed sequencing was incomplete despite large depth.

For this clone: Its antigen is as yet unknown.

Naivety among CD8 cells was defined by CD45RO negativity and positive CCR7 selection, thereby excluding terminally differentiated effector memory CD45RA+ cells. The material sequenced was naive CD8+ T cells from PBMCs. The chain links TRBV19 to TRBJ1-1; D not resolved. This sequence was found in a man in his late teens or twenties in good health. Some clones in this sample may be carry-over from other donors' samples. DNA of the CDR3: TGTGCCAGTAGTAACCCCCTCTCTGAAGCTTTCTTT. This sequence encodes CASSNPLSEAFF.